The rows below give T cell receptor beta chains drawn from one sample of a study of T cells after yellow fever vaccination. TCRdb reanalysed the 5' RACE reads using MiXCR and keeps one entry per CDR3 protein. The sample consists of 250,000 to 350,000 distinct CDR3 sequences, around 4.5% of them appearing once. This specimen was PBMCs, taken 15 days after the yellow fever booster vaccination. These receptors originate from a man between 18 and 29 years old who received the YFV17D yellow fever vaccine. Both conserved end residues are part of each CDR3. D genes are given only for firm matches. A row's size may be missing; if present it is once, few, many or a size class.

clone_size j_call d_call v_call cdr3_length cdr3_aa cdr3_nt
few TRBJ1-2 TRBD1 TRBV7-9 13 CASRQGLSSGYTF TGTGCCAGCCGACAGGGGCTATCATCTGGCTACACCTTC
many TRBJ2-7 NA TRBV12-5 13 CASGLFSGTEQYF TGTGCTAGTGGTTTGTTCTCAGGAACAGAGCAGTACTTC
many TRBJ2-1 NA TRBV9 13 CASSVGGANEQFF TGTGCCAGCAGCGTAGGAGGGGCAAACGAGCAGTTCTTC
many TRBJ2-5 TRBD2 TRBV20-1 18 CSARDQLSGTSWGETQYF TGCAGTGCTAGAGATCAACTATCCGGGACTAGCTGGGGAGAGACCCAGTACTTC
NA TRBJ2-7 NA TRBV12-3/TRBV12-4 15 CASSPYPDPTYEQYF TGTGCCAGCAGTCCATATCCGGACCCAACCTACGAGCAGTACTTC
many TRBJ2-3 NA TRBV7-9 13 CASSPMVGDTQYF TGTGCCAGCAGCCCCATGGTGGGGGATACGCAGTATTTT
many TRBJ2-7 NA TRBV20-1 15 CSARDGGASSYEQYF TGCAGTGCTAGAGATGGGGGGGCGAGCTCCTACGAGCAGTACTTC
few TRBJ2-1 TRBD2 TRBV7-2 14 CASSLLSGGYEQFF TGTGCCAGCAGCTTACTCAGCGGGGGCTATGAGCAGTTCTTC
NA TRBJ1-5 TRBD1 TRBV20-1 15 CSAGQGASGNQPQHF TGCAGTGCTGGACAGGGGGCGTCGGGCAATCAGCCCCAGCATTTT
few TRBJ1-1 NA TRBV28 9 CVLNTEAFF TGTGTCCTTAACACTGAAGCTTTCTTT
few TRBJ1-1 TRBD1 TRBV25-1 14 CASRQTGVNTEAFF TGTGCCAGCAGGCAGACAGGGGTCAACACTGAAGCTTTCTTT
few TRBJ1-6 TRBD1 TRBV5-1 15 CASSLDGGTGSPLHF TGCGCCAGCAGCTTGGATGGGGGGACAGGTTCACCCCTCCACTTT
NA TRBJ1-5 NA TRBV20-1 15 CSARVPGAANQPQHF TGCAGTGCTAGAGTCCCCGGGGCGGCCAATCAGCCCCAGCATTTT
NA TRBJ2-5 NA TRBV20-1 11 CSARGEETQYF TGCAGTGCTAGGGGTGAAGAGACCCAGTACTTC
many TRBJ1-1 NA TRBV6-5 14 CASSYVSSTTEAFF TGTGCCAGCAGTTACGTCAGTTCCACCACTGAAGCTTTCTTT
many TRBJ1-6 NA TRBV4-3 18 CASSQVPDIRSYNSPLHF TGCGCCAGCAGCCAAGTCCCGGACATAAGGTCCTATAATTCACCCCTCCACTTT
many TRBJ1-1 TRBD1 TRBV29-1 12 CSVGDSYTEAFF TGCAGCGTTGGGGACAGTTACACTGAAGCTTTCTTT
few TRBJ1-2 NA TRBV28 17 CASASAAGGGSNYGYTF TGTGCCAGCGCCTCCGCGGCGGGCGGCGGTTCTAACTATGGCTACACCTTC
many TRBJ1-3 NA TRBV5-1 16 CASSFGQVYSGNTIYF TGCGCCAGCAGCTTTGGCCAGGTATACTCTGGAAACACCATATATTTT